This T cell receptor (beta chain) derives from a study of blood T cell repertoires in COVID-19. The overall study: The United States, Italy and Spain were the sources of the acute and convalescent COVID-19 samples. The cDNA or gDNA used as material had been derived from T cells, B-cell-depleted T cells, or PBMCs.

V shed 6 bases and J 2 bases; nucleotides not matched to a gene: 5. The CDR3 runs to 15 residues. The germline CDR1 and CDR2 sequences are ENHRY and SYGVKD. In the original analysis: Estimation of nucleated cell counts relied on the amplification of reference gene primers. TCRdb's copy holds only in-frame clones and misses some; the assay was immunoSEQ multiplex PCR. V and J calls and clone size are copied from that table; D and trimming were computed from the DNA. The sample carries under 300,000 clones, more than 75% recorded once. V is TRBV10-3 and J is TRBJ1-1, with 11 nucleotides matching TRBD1. The clonotype was recovered from a woman in her seventies with active or convalescent COVID-19. The sample taken for sequencing was peripheral blood. The CDR3 loop is CAISGQGAGNTEAFF. In nucleotides, the CDR3 is TGTGCCATCAGCGGACAGGGGGCAGGAAACACTGAAGCTTTCTTT.